This is a list of T cell receptor beta chains from one sample in a study of blood T cells in healthy people across ages. From the 5' RACE reads, TCRdb called clonotypes with MiXCR, one entry per CDR3 protein. In the table there are about 780,000 distinct CDR3 sequences, 46% of which are singletons. Sequences were obtained from blood. The receptors were gathered from an elderly man in good health. The CDR3 runs from the conserved cysteine through the conserved F or W. D genes are given only for firm matches. Some rows mark clone size as missing; the rest say once, few, many or name a class of expanded clone.

TRBJ2-7	-	TRBD2	TRBV20-1	CSARASGRWEQYF	TGCAGTGCTAGAGCTAGCGGGAGATGGGAGCAGTACTTC
TRBJ1-2	-	-	TRBV9	CASSVEVSGAYGYTF	TGTGCCAGCAGCGTAGAGGTATCAGGGGCTTATGGCTACACCTTC
TRBJ2-7	-	-	TRBV15	CATSRELTGQSSYNEQYF	TGTGCCACCAGCAGAGAATTGACAGGACAGTCGTCCTACAATGAGCAGTACTTC
TRBJ2-7	-	-	TRBV20-1	CSAHVQGWEQYF	TGCAGTGCCCACGTACAGGGTTGGGAGCAGTACTTC
TRBJ2-5	-	TRBD1	TRBV7-9	CASSLRRGGRETQYF	TGTGCCAGCAGCTTAAGAAGAGGGGGCAGAGAGACCCAGTACTTC
TRBJ2-1	-	TRBD2	TRBV7-3	CASSLTTGGSYNEQFF	TGTGCCAGCAGCTTAACGACGGGGGGTTCCTACAATGAGCAGTTCTTC
TRBJ2-1	-	TRBD2	TRBV7-9	CASSLMRENNNEQFF	TGTGCCAGCAGCTTAATGCGGGAGAACAACAATGAGCAGTTCTTC
TRBJ1-4	-	-	TRBV3-1	CASSQDRDPSTNEKLFF	TGTGCCAGCAGCCAAGACAGGGACCCATCAACTAATGAAAAACTGTTTTTT
TRBJ1-6	-	TRBD1	TRBV6-2/TRBV6-3	CASRREQGAPRNSPLHF	TGTGCCAGCAGACGCGAGCAGGGGGCCCCGCGGAATTCACCCCTCCACTTT
TRBJ1-2	few	-	TRBV3-1	CASSQGRGYTF	TGTGCCAGCAGCCAGGGTAGGGGCTACACCTTC
TRBJ2-3	few	TRBD2	TRBV7-2	CASSLLAGDSGTDTQYF	TGTGCCAGCAGCTTACTAGCGGGAGATAGCGGCACAGATACGCAGTATTTT
TRBJ2-1	few	-	TRBV7-2	CASSLLASYNEQFF	TGTGCCAGCAGCTTGTTGGCGTCCTACAATGAGCAGTTCTTC
TRBJ2-7	-	TRBD2	TRBV11-1	CASSLVAGGRDEQYF	TGTGCCAGCAGCTTAGTGGCGGGAGGGCGCGACGAGCAGTACTTC
TRBJ2-6	many	-	TRBV9	CASRKGFSGANVLTF	TGTGCCAGCAGGAAGGGGTTCTCTGGGGCCAACGTCCTGACTTTC
TRBJ2-1	many	-	TRBV4-2	CASSQDRWPLEQFF	TGTGCCAGCAGCCAAGATCGCTGGCCGCTTGAGCAGTTCTTC
TRBJ1-2	-	TRBD1	TRBV29-1	CSVEEWTGDGYTF	TGCAGCGTTGAAGAATGGACAGGGGACGGCTACACCTTC
TRBJ2-1	-	TRBD2	TRBV20-1	CSTRPPAETSGFSNEQFF	TGCAGTACTAGACCCCCAGCTGAGACTAGCGGGTTCTCGAATGAGCAGTTCTTC
TRBJ2-7	-	-	TRBV4-3	CASSQRDNHAYERYF	TGCGCCAGCAGCCAGAGGGACAACCATGCCTACGAGCGGTACTTC
TRBJ1-2	few	TRBD1	TRBV9	CASRRTGGSDGYTF	TGTGCCAGCAGGCGGACAGGGGGCTCGGACGGCTACACCTTC
TRBJ2-1	-	TRBD2	TRBV7-8	CASSLVVGTSGMNEQFF	TGTGCCAGCAGCTTAGTCGTAGGGACTAGCGGGATGAATGAGCAGTTCTTC
TRBJ2-7	few	-	TRBV20-1	CSASGGPSYEQYF	TGCAGTGCTAGCGGGGGGCCTTCCTACGAGCAGTACTTC
TRBJ1-2	-	-	TRBV11-1	CASSSRDFYGYTF	TGTGCCAGCAGCTCCCGGGACTTTTATGGCTACACCTTC
TRBJ1-5	-	TRBD1	TRBV19	CATLDRGNQPQHF	TGTGCCACCTTAGACAGGGGCAATCAGCCCCAGCATTTT